This TCR beta chain was identified during a study of cytomegalovirus exposure and HLA in healthy donors. Findings and caveats of the study: Cytomegalovirus-associated TCR beta chains were listed, numbering 150 to 200. For presence/absence analyses, sequencing depth was assumed to be roughly uniform across donors. Sequences of the TCR beta chain were said to predict the HLA-A and HLA-B alleles of most subjects accurately. Using the classifier, cytomegalovirus status was reportedly diagnosed with high specificity and sensitivity.

60 Vbeta and 13 Jbeta primers were used in PCR. Libraries were prepared by immunoSEQ multiplex PCR; TCRdb keeps only in-frame clonotypes and omits some of them. Of about 100,000 clones listed, around three quarters are singletons. Germline CDR1 reads MNHNS; CDR2 reads SASEGT. The CDR3 runs to 15 residues. Trimming removed 3 bases from V and 1 base from J, with 13 bases in between. This clone was found a few times. Its antigen is undetermined. V usage is TRBV6-1 and J usage is TRBJ2-7, with a possible D match to TRBD2 (5 bases). The sequenced sample consisted of PBMCs. The source of this sequence is a woman aged 45-60 years in good health and CMV-seropositive. In DNA form, the CDR3 reads TGTGCCAGCAGTGATCCCCAGCGGAGTTCCTACGAGCAGTACTTC. Amino acid sequence: CASSDPQRSSYEQYF.